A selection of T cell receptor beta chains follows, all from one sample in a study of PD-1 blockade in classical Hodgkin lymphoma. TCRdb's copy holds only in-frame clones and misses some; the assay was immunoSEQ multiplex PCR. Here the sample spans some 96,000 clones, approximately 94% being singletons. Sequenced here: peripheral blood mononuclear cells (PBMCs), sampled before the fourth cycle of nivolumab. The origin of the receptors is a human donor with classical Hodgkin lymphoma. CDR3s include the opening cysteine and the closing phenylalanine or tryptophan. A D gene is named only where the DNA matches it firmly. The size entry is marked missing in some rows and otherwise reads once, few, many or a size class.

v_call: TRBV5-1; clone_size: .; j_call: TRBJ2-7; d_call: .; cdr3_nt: TGCGCCAGCAGCTCATTAAACATCTACGAGCAGTACTTC; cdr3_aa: CASSSLNIYEQYF
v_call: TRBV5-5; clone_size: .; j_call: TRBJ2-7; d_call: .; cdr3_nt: TGTGCCAGCAGCTTTAGGAACGAGCAGTACTTC; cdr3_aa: CASSFRNEQYF
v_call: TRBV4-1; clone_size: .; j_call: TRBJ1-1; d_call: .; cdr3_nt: TGCGCCAGCAGCCTAAGTGGGGCGTCTTTCTTT; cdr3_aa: CASSLSGASFF
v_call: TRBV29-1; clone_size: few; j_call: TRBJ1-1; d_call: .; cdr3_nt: TGCAGCGTTAGGGCAGGGCTTAACACTGAAGCTTTCTTT; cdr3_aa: CSVRAGLNTEAFF
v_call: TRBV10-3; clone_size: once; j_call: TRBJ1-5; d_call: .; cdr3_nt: TGTGCCATCAGTGAGGATGAGATTCCTCAGCCCCAGCATTTT; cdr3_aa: CAISEDEIPQPQHF
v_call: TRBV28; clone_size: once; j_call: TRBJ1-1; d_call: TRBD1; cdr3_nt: TGTGCCAGCAGTTTAGACAGGGCGGCTTTCTTT; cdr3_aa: CASSLDRAAFF
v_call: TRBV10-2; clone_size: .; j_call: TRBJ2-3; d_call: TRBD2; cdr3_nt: TGCGCCAGCAGGCTAGCGGGAGCCACAGATACGCAGTATTTT; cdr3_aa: CASRLAGATDTQYF
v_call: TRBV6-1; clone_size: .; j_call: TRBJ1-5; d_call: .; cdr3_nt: TGTGCCAGCCAGGGCGAAGGAATCTTCAATCAGCCCCAGCATTTT; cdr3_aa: CASQGEGIFNQPQHF
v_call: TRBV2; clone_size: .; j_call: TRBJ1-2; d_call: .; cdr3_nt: TGTGCCAGCATATCGTACCGGGGGTCGGACTATGGCTACACCTTC; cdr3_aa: CASISYRGSDYGYTF
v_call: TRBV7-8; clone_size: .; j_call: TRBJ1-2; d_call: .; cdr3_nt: TGTGCCAGCAGCCGAGATACGGGCATTGATTATGGCTACACCTTC; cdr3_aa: CASSRDTGIDYGYTF
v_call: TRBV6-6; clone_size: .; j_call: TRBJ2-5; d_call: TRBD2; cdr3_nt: TGTGCCAGCAGTTACTCGACGAGTGGGGGAGGGGAGACCCAGTACTTC; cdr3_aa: CASSYSTSGGGETQYF
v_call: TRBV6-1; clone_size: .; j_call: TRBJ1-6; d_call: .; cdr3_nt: TGTGCCAGCAGTGAAGCCTCGGGCGGGGGACCCCTCCACTTT; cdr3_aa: CASSEASGGGPLHF
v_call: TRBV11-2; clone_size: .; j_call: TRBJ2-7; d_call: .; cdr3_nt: TGTGCCAGCAGCTTAATTGGCAACTACGAGCAGTACTTC; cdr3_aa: CASSLIGNYEQYF
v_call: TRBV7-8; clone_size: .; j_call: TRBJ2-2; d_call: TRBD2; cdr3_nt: TGTGCCAGCAGCCGGACTAGCGGGCGCTCGAACACCGGGGAGCTGTTTTTT; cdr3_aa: CASSRTSGRSNTGELFF